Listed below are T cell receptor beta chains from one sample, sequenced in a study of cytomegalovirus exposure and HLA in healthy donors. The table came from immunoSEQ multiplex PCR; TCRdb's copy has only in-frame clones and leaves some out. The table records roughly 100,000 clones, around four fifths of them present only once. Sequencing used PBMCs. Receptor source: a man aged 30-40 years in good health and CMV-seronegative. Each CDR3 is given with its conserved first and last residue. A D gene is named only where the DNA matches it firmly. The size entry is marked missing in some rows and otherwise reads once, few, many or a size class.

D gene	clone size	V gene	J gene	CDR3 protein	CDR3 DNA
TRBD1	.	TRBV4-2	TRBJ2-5	CASSPTHPGTGTGPQETQYF	TGTGCCAGCAGCCCCACACACCCGGGCACCGGGACAGGGCCCCAAGAGACCCAGTACTTC
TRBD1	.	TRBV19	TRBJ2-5	CATSPSGQQETQYF	TGTGCCACATCCCCTTCGGGACAGCAAGAGACCCAGTACTTC
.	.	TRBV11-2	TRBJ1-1	CASSRSGNTEAFF	TGTGCCAGCAGCCGTTCCGGGAACACTGAAGCTTTCTTT
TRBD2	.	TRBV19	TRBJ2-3	CASSKPGLAGTDTQYF	TGTGCCAGTAGTAAACCGGGACTAGCGGGTACAGATACGCAGTATTTT
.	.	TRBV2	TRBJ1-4	CASSESKAQEKLFF	TGTGCCAGCAGTGAAAGCAAGGCACAGGAAAAACTGTTTTTT
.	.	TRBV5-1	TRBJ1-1	CASSPGLNTEAFF	TGCGCCAGCAGTCCGGGTCTGAACACTGAAGCTTTCTTT
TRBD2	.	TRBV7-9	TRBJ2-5	CASSYGTSGYQETQYF	TGTGCCAGCAGCTACGGGACTAGCGGTTACCAAGAGACCCAGTACTTC
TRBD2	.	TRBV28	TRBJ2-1	CATYPSSGTRNNEQFF	TGTGCCACCTACCCCTCTAGCGGGACTAGGAACAATGAGCAGTTCTTC
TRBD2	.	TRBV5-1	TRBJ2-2	CASSRALAGETGELFF	TGCGCCAGCAGCCGAGCCCTAGCGGGAGAAACCGGGGAGCTGTTTTTT
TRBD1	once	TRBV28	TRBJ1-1	CASSLFRTGYTEAFF	TGTGCCAGCAGTCTGTTCCGGACAGGGTACACTGAAGCTTTCTTT
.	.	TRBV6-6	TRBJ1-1	CASSPVMNTEAFF	TGTGCCAGCAGTCCAGTTATGAACACTGAAGCTTTCTTT
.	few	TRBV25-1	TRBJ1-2	CASSAANPQRGGGYTF	TGTGCCAGCAGTGCGGCCAACCCCCAGCGAGGGGGTGGCTACACCTTC
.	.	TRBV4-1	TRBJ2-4	CASSPGFSRGRTKNIQYF	TGCGCCAGCAGCCCAGGGTTCTCGCGGGGACGGACCAAAAACATTCAGTACTTC
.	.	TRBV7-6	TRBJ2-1	CASSLVADNEQFF	TGTGCCAGCAGCTTAGTGGCGGACAATGAGCAGTTCTTC
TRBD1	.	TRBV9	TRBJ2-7	CASSPSDRASSYEQYF	TGTGCCAGCAGCCCCAGTGACAGGGCCAGCTCCTACGAGCAGTACTTC
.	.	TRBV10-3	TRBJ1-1	CAINPVLGTEAFF	TGTGCCATCAACCCGGTCCTCGGCACTGAAGCTTTCTTT
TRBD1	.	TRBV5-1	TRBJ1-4	CASTSGTGVEKLFF	TGCGCCAGCACCTCCGGGACAGGGGTTGAAAAACTGTTTTTT
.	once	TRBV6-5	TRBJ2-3	CASSRLGGDTQYF	TGTGCCAGCAGCCGACTAGGAGGAGATACGCAGTATTTT
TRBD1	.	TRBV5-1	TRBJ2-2	CASSYTGAYTGELFF	TGCGCCAGCAGTTACACAGGGGCCTACACCGGGGAGCTGTTTTTT
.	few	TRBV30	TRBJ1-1	CAWSELGQLNTEAFF	TGTGCCTGGTCCGAATTGGGGCAGTTGAACACTGAAGCTTTCTTT
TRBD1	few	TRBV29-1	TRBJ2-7	CSVRGWDEQYF	TGCAGCGTCAGGGGGTGGGACGAGCAGTACTTC
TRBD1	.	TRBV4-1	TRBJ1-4	CASSPLRGTNEKLFF	TGCGCCAGCAGCCCCCTCAGGGGGACTAATGAAAAACTGTTTTTT
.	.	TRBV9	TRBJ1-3	CASSVQSTRGNTIYF	TGTGCCAGCAGCGTACAGTCAACGCGGGGAAACACCATATATTTT
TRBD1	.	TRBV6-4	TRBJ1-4	CASRKRPGQGTEKLFF	TGTGCCAGCAGAAAACGGCCTGGACAGGGGACGGAAAAACTGTTTTTT
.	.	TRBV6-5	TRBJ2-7	CASRKPGVYNEQYF	TGTGCCAGCAGAAAACCGGGAGTATACAACGAGCAGTACTTC
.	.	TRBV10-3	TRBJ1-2	CAISSSSYGYTF	TGTGCCATCAGTTCCAGTTCCTATGGCTACACCTTC
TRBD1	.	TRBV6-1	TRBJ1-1	CASRRDRVLSEAFF	TGTGCCAGCAGAAGGGACAGGGTGCTCTCTGAAGCTTTCTTT
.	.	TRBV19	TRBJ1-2	CASRTLIETEGYTF	TGTGCCAGCCGGACTCTCATCGAAACGGAGGGCTACACCTTC
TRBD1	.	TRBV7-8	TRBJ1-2	CASSPSPGQGAYGYTF	TGTGCCAGCAGCCCATCCCCGGGACAGGGGGCTTATGGCTACACCTTC
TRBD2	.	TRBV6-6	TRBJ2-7	CASSYSPSGSYEQYF	TGTGCCAGCAGTTACTCGCCTAGCGGGAGCTACGAGCAGTACTTC
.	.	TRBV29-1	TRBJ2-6	CSVRDGFSGANVLTF	TGCAGCGTCCGGGATGGATTCTCTGGGGCCAACGTCCTGACTTTC